The 16 T cell receptor beta chains listed next were all sequenced from one sample in a study of radiotherapy plus CTLA-4 blockade in lung cancer. Clones were read by immunoSEQ multiplex PCR, and TCRdb kept only the in-frame ones, dropping some. In the table there are tens of thousands of clones, about 87% of which are singletons. The sample consisted of peripheral blood, taken from a patient treated with radiotherapy plus ipilimumab. These TCRs come from a human donor with non-small cell lung cancer that progressed on radiotherapy plus ipilimumab.

The chain has TRBV9 and TRBJ2-3; the match to TRBD2 covers 10 bases. Unmatched junction bases numbered 2, after V lost 0 bases and J lost 4 bases. CDR3 length equals 15 residues. Germline CDR1 reads SGDLS; CDR2 reads YYNGEE. CDR3 DNA sequence: TGTGCCAGCAGCGTAGTCGGGACTAGCGCAGATACGCAGTATTTT. Protein product: CASSVVGTSADTQYF. The whole variable domain, remainder taken from reference TRBV9 and TRBJ2-3, is DSGVTQTPKHLITATGQRVTLRCSPRSGDLSVYWYQQSLDQGLQFLIQYYNGEERAKGNILERFSAQQFPDLHSELNLSSLELGDSALYFCASSVVGTSADTQYFGPGTRLTVL.

This chain connects TRBV7-2 to TRBJ2-2, with unresolved D. This CDR3 has 13 residues. Per the germline V gene, CDR1 is SGHTA and CDR2 is FQGNSA. Trimming pared 6 bases from V and 5 bases from J, leaving 10 bases between. This CDR3 reads CASSGEPTGELFF. CDR3 DNA: TGTGCCAGCAGTGGGGAACCTACCGGGGAGCTGTTTTTT.

The rearrangement joins TRBV18 to TRBJ1-3; TRBD1 is a possible D gene (5 bases). Germline V lookup: CDR1 KGHSH, CDR2 LQKENI. V was clipped by 1 base and J by 7 bases, with 11 bases between them. CDR3 length: 14 residues. The CDR3 sequence: CASSPQGQQNTIYF. The CDR3 DNA reads TGTGCCAGCTCACCACAGGGGCAACAGAACACCATATATTTT.

The chain has TRBV7-9 and TRBJ1-2; 10 positions match TRBD1. CDR3 length equals 15 residues. Germline CDR1 reads SEHNR; CDR2 reads FQNEAQ (reference sequence). Germline trimming cut 5 bases from V and 3 bases from J; bases unmatched to any gene: 6. In nucleotides, the CDR3 is TGTGCCAGCAGCGCGGGGACAGGGGCGGACTATGGCTACACCTTC. It codes for CASSAGTGADYGYTF.

This chain joins TRBV5-1 and TRBJ2-5; D is possibly TRBD2 (6 bases). The CDR3 covers 14 residues. The germline gives CDR1 SGHRS, CDR2 YFSETQ. Between the trimmed V and J ends, which lost 2 bases and 1 base, there was a span of 9 bases. The CDR3 sequence: CASSLGTFQETQYF. The CDR3 DNA follows: TGCGCCAGCAGCTTAGGGACTTTCCAAGAGACCCAGTACTTC.

V and J are TRBV29-1 and TRBJ1-2, with TRBD1 matching 9 bases. This CDR3 is built from 15 residues. The germline CDR1 and CDR2 sequences are SQVTM and ANQGSEA. V dropped 5 bases and J dropped 5; count of bases not matched to a gene: 12. CDR3 in amino acids: CSVRFRDRVPYGYTF. The CDR3 region has the DNA TGCAGCGTTCGATTCCGGGACAGGGTTCCATATGGCTACACCTTC.

The chain combines TRBV6-6 with TRBJ1-1; D might be TRBD1 (5 bases). Per the germline V gene, CDR1 is MNHNY and CDR2 is SVGAGI (reference sequence). V dropped 4 bases and J dropped 8 bases, with 20 bases sitting between them. The CDR3 is 15 amino acids. This CDR3 is CASSLSGDSFYEAFF. DNA of the CDR3: TGTGCCAGCAGTTTGTCTGGAGACAGCTTCTACGAAGCTTTCTTT.

The chain links TRBV9 to TRBJ2-1, with D perhaps TRBD2 (6 bases). V lost 0 bases to trimming and J lost 6 bases, with 10 bases between them. The CDR3 loop spans 14 amino acids. CDR1 is SGDLS, CDR2 YYNGEE, per germline. The CDR3, as DNA: TGTGCCAGCAGCGTAGCGGGAGCGGGCAATGAGCAGTTCTTC. Encoded protein: CASSVAGAGNEQFF. The full variable domain, rest sourced from reference TRBV9 and TRBJ2-1, is DSGVTQTPKHLITATGQRVTLRCSPRSGDLSVYWYQQSLDQGLQFLIQYYNGEERAKGNILERFSAQQFPDLHSELNLSSLELGDSALYFCASSVAGAGNEQFFGPGTRLTVL.

This clone has just a few counts. J is TRBJ2-1 and V is TRBV4-2, with TRBD2 matching 8 bases. CDR3 length: 16 amino acids. V lost 2 bases to trimming and J lost 7 bases; unmatched junction nucleotides: 10. CDR1 and CDR2 (germline): LGHNA, YNFKEQ. In DNA form, the CDR3 reads TGTGCCAGCAGCCAAAGTAGCGGGATGGGGAGTAATGAGCAGTTCTTC. This sequence encodes CASSQSSGMGSNEQFF.

The chain joins TRBV10-3 to TRBJ2-2; D is perhaps TRBD1 (7 bases). V was trimmed by 4 bases and J by 5 bases, leaving 14 bases between them. Germline loops: CDR1 ENHRY, CDR2 SYGVKD. This CDR3 has 15 amino acids. CDR3 sequence: CAISVGQGGTGELFF. CDR3 nucleotide sequence: TGTGCCATCAGTGTCGGGCAGGGGGGTACCGGGGAGCTGTTTTTT.

V and J are TRBV5-1 and TRBJ2-3; 10 bases match TRBD2. The CDR3 runs to 17 residues. Germline V CDR1 and CDR2: SGHRS, YFSETQ. V shed 3 bases, J shed 0 bases, and the junction held 7 bases outside the gene matches. Here the CDR3 reads CASSSSSGRHSTDTQYF. CDR3 nucleotide sequence: TGCGCCAGCAGCTCCTCTAGCGGGAGACATAGCACAGATACGCAGTATTTT.

The V and J genes are TRBV5-6 and TRBJ1-3, with a possible D match to TRBD1 (6 bases). The CDR3 loop spans 18 amino acids. V was trimmed by 4 bases and J by 0 bases, leaving 20 bases between them. CDR1 is SGHDT, CDR2 YYEEEE, per germline. The CDR3: CASSLRQAYRASGNTIYF. In DNA form, the CDR3 reads TGTGCCAGCAGCCTAAGACAGGCCTATCGAGCCTCTGGAAACACCATATATTTT. The whole variable domain, filled in from reference TRBV5-6 and TRBJ1-3, reads DAGVTQSPTHLIKTRGQQVTLRCSPKSGHDTVSWYQQALGQGPQFIFQYYEEEERQRGNFPDRFSGHQFPNYSSELNVNALLLGDSALYLCASSLRQAYRASGNTIYFGEGSWLTVV.

The chain couples TRBV5-4 to TRBJ2-1; D not resolved. Germline values: CDR1 SGHNT, CDR2 YYREEE (reference sequence). The CDR3 spans 14 residues. V lost 4 bases, J lost 0 bases, and 8 bases lay in between. CDR3 nucleotide sequence: TGTGCCAGCAGCGGACCAATCTCCTACAATGAGCAGTTCTTC. Translated, it gives CASSGPISYNEQFF.

The CDR3: CASSQDTPSTNEKLFF. CDR3 sequence (DNA): TGCGCCAGCAGCCAAGATACACCATCAACTAATGAAAAACTGTTTTTT. The chain is built from TRBV4-1 and TRBJ1-4; the D is unclear. The CDR3 is 16 amino acids. V lost 0 bases and J 0 bases, leaving 8 bases between the germline ends. The germline V gene encodes CDR1 MGHRA and CDR2 YSYEKL.

This clone was found once. The chain uses TRBV2 and TRBJ2-1, with D tentatively TRBD2 (6 bases). From germline, CDR1 is SNHLY and CDR2 FYNNEI. The V end was cut by 3 bases, the J end by 6 bases, with 18 bases between. This CDR3 spans 16 amino acids. The CDR3 region has the DNA TGTGCCAGCAGTGACCCGGCAGGAGGGTCGTTCAATGAGCAGTTCTTC. Residues: CASSDPAGGSFNEQFF. Full variable domain (rest looked up from reference TRBV2 and TRBJ2-1): EPEVTQTPSHQVTQMGQEVILRCVPISNHLYFYWYRQILGQKVEFLVSFYNNEISEKSEIFDDQFSVERPDGSNFTLKIRSTKLEDSAMYFCASSDPAGGSFNEQFFGPGTRLTVL.

V is TRBV7-8 and J is TRBJ2-7; D is possibly TRBD1 (5 bases). The V end was cut by 4 bases, the J end by 2 bases, with 15 bases between. The CDR3 spans 15 residues. Germline loops: CDR1 SGHVS, CDR2 FQNEAQ. CDR3 amino acids: CASSSSGALTYEQYF. The CDR3 nucleotides read TGTGCCAGCAGCTCGTCTGGGGCGCTGACCTACGAGCAGTACTTC. The entire variable domain, with the rest obtained from reference TRBV7-8 and TRBJ2-7, is as follows: GAGVSQSPRYKVAKRGQDVALRCDPISGHVSLFWYQQALGQGPEFLTYFQNEAQLDKSGLPSDRFFAERPEGSVSTLKIQRTQQEDSAVYLCASSSSGALTYEQYFGPGTRLTVT.